These 27 T cell receptor beta chains were all obtained from the same sample, sequenced in a study of vaccination and CD4 T cells after COVID-19. Cultured CD4+ T-cell DNA underwent Oncomine TCR Beta short-read sequencing. Researchers extracted genomic DNA from CD4+ T cells that had been cultured. A single record per CDR3 protein comes from TCRdb applying MiXCR to the PCR reads. The sample has more than 8,500 distinct CDR3 sequences, over 25% seen once. What these receptors recognize is not known. Treatment meaning: roughly nine-day PBMC culture with coronavirus spike peptide pools or control peptides (ViraFEST assay). Ahead of the COVID-19 pandemic (2011-2018), the CD4+ T cells of the unexposed donor were collected. Sequenced material: CD4+ T cells from blood, cultured in vitro. These receptors all stem from a human donor in good health.

The V and J genes are TRBV7-2 and TRBJ2-1; 9 bases align to TRBD2. The CDR3 extends over 16 amino acids. Trimming cost V 1 base and J 6 bases; bases outside gene matches: 7. CDR1 is SGHTA, CDR2 FQGNSA, per germline. The CDR3 protein is CASSLVGSGSPNEQFF. The CDR3 nucleotides are TGTGCCAGCAGCTTAGTGGGTAGCGGGAGTCCCAATGAGCAGTTCTTC.

This sequence joins TRBV7-9 and TRBJ1-2; D is perhaps TRBD1 (5 bases). V was cut by 4 bases and J by 7 bases, with 10 bases left in between. Looked up from germline, CDR1 is SEHNR and CDR2 is FQNEAQ (reference sequence). The CDR3 is made up of 12 amino acids. The CDR3 spells CASSSRQSGYTF. In DNA, the CDR3 is TGTGCCAGCAGCTCGCGACAGTCTGGCTACACCTTC.

This clonotype was counted between two and nine times. This rearrangement joins TRBV6-5 to TRBJ2-3, with 8 bases identical to TRBD2. The CDR3 covers 15 residues. Germline V gives CDR1 MNHEY, CDR2 SVGAGI. V dropped 2 bases and J dropped 6; count of bases not matched to a gene: 7. The CDR3 DNA reads TGTGCCAGCAGTTACGCCGGGGGCGGGGGGGATACGCAGTATTTT. It yields the protein CASSYAGGGGDTQYF.

Only a few counts were recorded for this clonotype. The J gene is TRBJ1-5, the V gene TRBV20-1, with TRBD1 as a possible D gene (5 bases). This CDR3 contains 16 residues. CDR1 is DFQATT, CDR2 SNEGSKA, per germline (reference sequence). Trimming removed 0 bases from V and 2 bases from J, with 14 bases in between. Here the CDR3 reads CSARDIGQGRNQPQHF. CDR3 DNA sequence: TGCAGTGCTAGAGATATAGGGCAGGGTCGCAATCAGCCCCAGCATTTT.

The J gene is TRBJ1-5, the V gene TRBV19; no clear D. Trimming took off 1 base at V and 2 bases at J, with 6 bases between the two ends. CDR3 size: 14 residues. From germline, CDR1 is LNHDA and CDR2 SQIVND (reference sequence). The CDR3 sequence: CASSIVIGNQPQHF. CDR3 sequence (DNA): TGTGCCAGTAGTATAGTGATTGGCAATCAGCCCCAGCATTTT.

The J gene is TRBJ2-3, the V gene TRBV6-4; D unresolved. Trimming took off 2 bases at V and 1 base at J, with 4 bases between the two ends. Germline V lookup: CDR1 MRHNA, CDR2 SNTAGT. The CDR3 spans 13 residues. For the CDR3, the DNA is TGTGCCAGCAGTGACAGGGGCACAGATACGCAGTATTTT. It codes for CASSDRGTDTQYF.

The rearrangement uses TRBV20-1 and TRBJ2-7; the D gene is possibly TRBD2 (6 bases). This CDR3 contains 14 residues. V was shortened by 5 bases and J by 3 bases, with 17 bases between the two germline ends. Germline V CDR1 and CDR2: DFQATT, SNEGSKA (reference sequence). The CDR3 DNA is TGCAGTGCTCGTCCTAGCGCCAACTTCTACGAGCAGTACTTC. Its translation is CSARPSANFYEQYF.

Only a few counts were recorded for this clonotype. The chain links TRBV6-2 or TRBV6-3 to TRBJ1-5, with D unclear. The germline V gene has CDR1 MNHEY and CDR2 SVGEGT. V was clipped by 2 bases and J by 0 bases, with 11 bases between them. The CDR3 runs 16 residues. CDR3 residues: CASSYGGGSSNQPQHF. The CDR3 DNA is TGTGCCAGCAGTTACGGTGGTGGGAGTAGCAATCAGCCCCAGCATTTT.

The CDR3 DNA is TGTGCCAGCAGTCCCACCCCGGACAGCTTATCCTCCTACGAGCAGTACTTC. Protein product: CASSPTPDSLSSYEQYF. V and J are TRBV27 and TRBJ2-7; maybe TRBD1 (6 bases). V lost 5 bases and J 0 bases, leaving 20 bases between the germline ends. Germline V gives CDR1 MNHEY, CDR2 SMNVEV (reference sequence). This CDR3 has 17 amino acids.

This clonotype has just one count. The chain employs TRBV28 and TRBJ2-5, with D possibly TRBD2 on 5 matching bases. The CDR3 contains 13 residues. CDR1 is MDHEN and CDR2 is SYDVKM in the germline V gene. Trimming stripped 8 bases from V and 5 bases from J, with 15 bases between. CDR3 sequence (DNA): TGTGCCAGCGGTGGCACGGGATGGGAGACCCAGTACTTC. Protein product: CASGGTGWETQYF.

The chain employs TRBV6-1 and TRBJ2-6; TRBD2 might be the D (5 bases). Germline V gives CDR1 MNHNS, CDR2 SASEGT. This CDR3 comprises 14 residues. V was cut by 6 bases and J by 0 bases, with 6 bases left in between. In nucleotides, the CDR3 is TGTGCCAGCAGAGCGGTCTCTGGGGCCAACGTCCTGACTTTC. Amino acid sequence: CASRAVSGANVLTF.

This clonotype was counted between two and nine times. The genes are TRBV6-1 and TRBJ2-6; unclear D gene. Germline loops: CDR1 MNHNS, CDR2 SASEGT. CDR3 size: 12 residues. The V end was cut by 6 bases, the J end by 5 bases, with 5 bases between. CDR3 loop: CASSPRANVLTF. In DNA, the CDR3 is TGTGCCAGCAGCCCCCGGGCCAACGTCCTGACTTTC.

This clonotype came up a few times. The V call is TRBV25-1, the J call TRBJ2-7; TRBD1 matches at 7 bases. The germline CDR1 and CDR2 sequences are MGHDK and SYGVNS. After removal of 6 bases from V and 2 bases from J, the junction contained 10 bases not matched to a gene. The CDR3 has 15 amino acids. The CDR3 nucleotides read TGTGCCAGCAGCGTCACCGGGACAGCTACCTACGAGCAGTACTTC. This translates into CASSVTGTATYEQYF.

The genes are TRBV19 and TRBJ1-6; weak D call: TRBD1 (5 bases). The ends were cut back, 10 bases at V and 3 bases at J, with 22 bases in the middle. Germline CDR1 LNHDA, CDR2 SQIVND (reference sequence). The CDR3 consists of 17 residues. The CDR3 loop is CATRSPALGGYNSPLHF. CDR3 bases: TGTGCCACTCGGAGTCCCGCGCTCGGGGGCTATAATTCACCCCTCCACTTT.

The chain uses TRBV28 and TRBJ1-3, with no clear D. CDR3 size: 16 residues. V was cut by 2 bases and J by 0 bases, with 11 bases left in between. Per the germline V gene, CDR1 is MDHEN and CDR2 is SYDVKM. CDR3 sequence (DNA): TGTGCCAGCAGTTTAAAAGGTCTGAGCTCTGGAAACACCATATATTTT. Translation: CASSLKGLSSGNTIYF.

This clonotype was found a few times. The genes are TRBV27 and TRBJ2-1, with 7 bases that match TRBD2. The V and J ends lost 4 bases and 6 bases, in that order; junction bases with no gene match: 15. This CDR3 contains 17 residues. The germline CDR1 and CDR2 sequences are MNHEY and SMNVEV (reference sequence). DNA for the CDR3: TGTGCCAGCAGTTCCTCCGGGGATGCGGGGGTCGGCAATGAGCAGTTCTTC. Its protein product is CASSSSGDAGVGNEQFF.

This clonotype was seen a few times. V usage is TRBV18 and J usage is TRBJ2-7, with 9 bases matching TRBD1. V lost 1 base to trimming and J lost 2 bases; unmatched junction nucleotides: 0. The CDR3 has 14 residues. CDR1 KGHSH and CDR2 LQKENI come from the germline V gene. CDR3 in DNA: TGTGCCAGCTCACCACGGGACAGGGCCTACGAGCAGTACTTC. This sequence encodes CASSPRDRAYEQYF. Based on the CDR3 plus reference TRBV18 and TRBJ2-7, the full variable domain is NAGVMQNPRHLVRRRGQEARLRCSPMKGHSHVYWYRQLPEEGLKFMVYLQKENIIDESGMPKERFSAEFPKEGPSILRIQQVVRGDSAAYFCASSPRDRAYEQYFGPGTRLTVT.

Remarks on this clonotype: The junction does not match germline at one end; this may be a read error. The genes are TRBV20-1 and TRBJ1-1, with a weak D call TRBD1 (6 bases). CDR1 and CDR2 (germline): DFQATT, SNEGSKA (reference sequence). The CDR3 runs 9 residues. CDR3 DNA: TGCAGTGCTGAGGGGGGCGTGGTCTTT. This sequence encodes CSAEGGVVF.

The chain links TRBV20-1 to TRBJ2-5; weak D call: TRBD1 (5 bases). Trimming removed 2 bases at V and 7 bases at J, with 14 bases between. This CDR3 is built from 13 residues. From germline, CDR1 is DFQATT and CDR2 SNEGSKA (reference sequence). DNA for the CDR3: TGCAGTGCTAGACAACAGGAATTTGGGACCCAGTACTTC. Protein product: CSARQQEFGTQYF.

The chain has TRBV5-4 and TRBJ2-7; 7 bases map to TRBD1. Germline trimming cut 2 bases from V and 7 bases from J; bases unmatched to any gene: 6. The germline V gene encodes CDR1 SGHNT and CDR2 YYREEE (reference sequence). The CDR3 has 13 amino acids. This CDR3 is CASSLKGAREQYF. The DNA of the CDR3 is TGTGCCAGCAGCTTAAAGGGGGCGCGGGAGCAGTACTTC. Variable domain in full (rest from reference TRBV5-4 and TRBJ2-7): ETGVTQSPTHLIKTRGQQVTLRCSSQSGHNTVSWYQQALGQGPQFIFQYYREEENGRGNFPPRFSGLQFPNYSSELNVNALELDDSALYLCASSLKGAREQYFGPGTRLTVT.

The chain is built from TRBV20-1 and TRBJ2-7; 7 nucleotides line up with TRBD1. V was clipped by 1 base and J by 7 bases; unmatched bases: 10. Germline V gene lookup returns CDR1 DFQATT and CDR2 SNEGSKA (reference sequence). This CDR3 contains 14 residues. CDR3 coding DNA: TGCAGTGCTAGAGCTAGGACAGGTCCCCTGGAGCAGTACTTC. This gives the protein CSARARTGPLEQYF.

The sample holds a few counts of this clonotype. The V gene is TRBV27, the J gene TRBJ1-2; 11 nucleotides agree with TRBD1. Germline V gene sequence: CDR1 MNHEY, CDR2 SMNVEV (reference sequence). V was pared by 6 bases and J by 7 bases, with 16 bases of the junction left unmatched. There are 17 residues in the CDR3. For the CDR3, the DNA is TGTGCCAGCAGCCTTAGGGGACAGGGGGGGGAAGAGGGTGGCTACACCTTC. Its protein is CASSLRGQGGEEGGYTF.

Remarks on this clonotype: One end of the junction varies from germline; a read error may be responsible. The chain joins TRBV7-7 to TRBJ2-1, with no clear D. The CDR3 totals 14 residues. CDR1 and CDR2 (germline): SSHAT, FNYEAQ (reference sequence). CDR3 bases: TGTGCTAGCAGCCCGAGGTTCGATTACAATGAGCAGTTCTTC. The encoded protein is CASSPRFDYNEQFF.

Only a few counts were recorded for this clonotype. The chain joins TRBV19 to TRBJ1-1; D remains ambiguous. The CDR3 has 13 amino acids. V was trimmed by 7 bases and J by 0 bases, leaving 9 bases between them. Germline values: CDR1 LNHDA, CDR2 SQIVND (reference sequence). The CDR3 reads CASTAYMNTEAFF. In nucleotides, the CDR3 is TGTGCCAGTACTGCTTACATGAACACTGAAGCTTTCTTT.

This chain links TRBV2 with TRBJ1-1, with TRBD1 matching over 8 bases. The germline CDR1 and CDR2 sequences are SNHLY and FYNNEI. The trim removed 6 bases at V and 3 bases at J, leaving 6 bases unmatched. This CDR3 has 14 amino acids. The chain's CDR3 is CASRPPTGDTEAFF. As DNA, the CDR3 is TGTGCCAGCAGACCACCGACAGGGGACACTGAAGCTTTCTTT.

This clonotype has only a few counts. The genes are TRBV6-2 or TRBV6-3 and TRBJ1-5; D gene uncertain. The germline CDR1 and CDR2 sequences are MNHEY and SVGEGT. Trimming cost V 7 bases and J 6 bases, with 19 bases left between them. This CDR3 has 15 residues. CDR3 DNA sequence: TGTGCCAGCAACTTCGGCGGGTTGAAGGGTCAGCCCCAGCATTTT. Amino acids: CASNFGGLKGQPQHF.

The CDR3 DNA reads TGTGCCACCAGGGCAGCGGGAGGGCCCCACAATGAGCAGTTCTTC. This sequence encodes CATRAAGGPHNEQFF. This chain connects TRBV24-1 to TRBJ2-1; 10 nucleotides align to TRBD2. The V gene end was trimmed by 7 bases and the J gene end by 5 bases; junction bases not matched to a gene: 7. Germline lookup yields CDR1 KGHDR and CDR2 SFDVKD. The CDR3 loop spans 15 amino acids.